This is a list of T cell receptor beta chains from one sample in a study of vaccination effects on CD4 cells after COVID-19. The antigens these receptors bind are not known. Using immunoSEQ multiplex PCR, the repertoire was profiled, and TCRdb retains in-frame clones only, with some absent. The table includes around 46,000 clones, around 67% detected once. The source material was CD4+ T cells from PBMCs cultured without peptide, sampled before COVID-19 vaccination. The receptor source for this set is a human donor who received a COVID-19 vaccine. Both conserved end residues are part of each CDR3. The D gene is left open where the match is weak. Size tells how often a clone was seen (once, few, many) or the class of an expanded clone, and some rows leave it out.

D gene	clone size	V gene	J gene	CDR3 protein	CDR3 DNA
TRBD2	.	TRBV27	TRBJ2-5	CASSPGLPQETQYF	TGTGCCAGCAGTCCGGGACTACCTCAAGAGACCCAGTACTTC
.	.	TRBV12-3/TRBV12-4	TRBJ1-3	CASRGYSGNTIYF	TGTGCCAGCAGAGGGTACTCTGGAAACACCATATATTTT
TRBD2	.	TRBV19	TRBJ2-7	CASSPPSGRRWEQYF	TGTGCCAGTAGTCCTCCTAGCGGGAGGCGGTGGGAGCAGTACTTC
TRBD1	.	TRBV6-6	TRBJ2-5	CASSYTRTGGMETQYF	TGTGCCAGCAGTTACACCCGGACAGGGGGCATGGAGACCCAGTACTTC
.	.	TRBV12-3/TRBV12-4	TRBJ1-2	CASSLISYGYTF	TGTGCCAGCAGTTTAATTAGCTATGGCTACACCTTC
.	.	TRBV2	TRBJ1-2	CASSEGGGGGYGYTF	TGTGCCAGCAGTGAAGGAGGCGGGGGAGGCTATGGCTACACCTTC
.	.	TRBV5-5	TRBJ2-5	CASSLDSSGTQYF	TGTGCCAGCAGCCTGGACAGTTCGGGGACCCAGTACTTC
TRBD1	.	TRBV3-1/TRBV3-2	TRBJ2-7	CASSQSGTGGYEQYF	TGTGCCAGCAGCCAATCCGGGACAGGGGGGTACGAGCAGTACTTC
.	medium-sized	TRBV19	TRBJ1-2	CASSFGTDTNYGYTF	TGTGCCAGTAGTTTCGGGACGGACACTAACTATGGCTACACCTTC
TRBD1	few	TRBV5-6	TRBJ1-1	CASSLLRGTGATEAFF	TGTGCCAGCAGCTTACTGAGGGGGACAGGGGCCACTGAAGCTTTCTTT
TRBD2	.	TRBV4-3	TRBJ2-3	CASSQGSLAGGTDTQYF	TGCGCCAGCAGCCAAGGATCCCTAGCGGGGGGCACAGATACGCAGTATTTT
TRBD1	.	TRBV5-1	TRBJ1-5	CASSLGVMDRENQPQHF	TGCGCCAGCAGCTTGGGGGTGATGGACAGGGAGAATCAGCCCCAGCATTTT
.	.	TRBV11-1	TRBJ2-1	CASSPGSSYNEQFF	TGTGCCAGCAGCCCGGGGAGCTCCTACAATGAGCAGTTCTTC
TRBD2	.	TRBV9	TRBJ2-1	CASSVEAGGLYNEQFF	TGTGCCAGCAGCGTAGAAGCGGGAGGCCTATACAATGAGCAGTTCTTC
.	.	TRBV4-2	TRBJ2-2	CASSRGSWTGELFF	TGTGCCAGCAGCCGGGGGAGTTGGACCGGGGAGCTGTTTTTT
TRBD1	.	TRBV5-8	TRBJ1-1	CASSLYAGGSTEAFF	TGTGCCAGCAGCTTGTATGCAGGGGGGAGCACTGAAGCTTTCTTT
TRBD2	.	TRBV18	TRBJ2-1	CASSPQGGEQFF	TGTGCCAGCTCACCACAGGGAGGGGAGCAGTTCTTC
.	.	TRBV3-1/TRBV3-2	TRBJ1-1	CASSQAEGQAFF	TGTGCCAGCAGCCAAGCTGAGGGGCAAGCTTTCTTT
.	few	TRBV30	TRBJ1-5	CAWSRQLGNQPQHF	TGTGCCTGGAGTAGACAGCTGGGCAATCAGCCCCAGCATTTT
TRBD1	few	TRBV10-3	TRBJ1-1	CAITGTGQGEAFF	TGTGCCATCACCGGGACAGGGCAGGGTGAAGCTTTCTTT
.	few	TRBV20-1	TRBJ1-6	CSASIGRSGNSPLHF	TGCAGTGCTAGTATTGGGAGAAGCGGCAATTCACCCCTCCACTTT
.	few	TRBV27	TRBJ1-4	CASSPPFSPRGTTNEKLFF	TGTGCCAGCAGTCCCCCATTCTCTCCGAGGGGGACAACTAATGAAAAACTGTTTTTT
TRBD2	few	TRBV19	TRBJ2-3	CASSIGSGRTTDTQYF	TGTGCCAGTAGTATAGGGAGCGGGAGAACGACAGATACGCAGTATTTT
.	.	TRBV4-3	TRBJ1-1	CASSQDRGTEAFF	TGCGCCAGCAGCCAAGATCGGGGCACTGAAGCTTTCTTT
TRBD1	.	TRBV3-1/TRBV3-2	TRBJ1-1	CASSYGTGVFGTEAFF	TGTGCCAGCAGCTACGGGACAGGGGTTTTTGGCACTGAAGCTTTCTTT
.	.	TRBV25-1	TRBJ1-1	CASSEYSGVGNTEAFF	TGTGCCAGCAGTGAATATTCCGGGGTTGGGAACACTGAAGCTTTCTTT
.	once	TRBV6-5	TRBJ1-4	CASSSGGWSEKLFF	TGTGCCAGCAGTTCTGGGGGGTGGAGTGAAAAACTGTTTTTT
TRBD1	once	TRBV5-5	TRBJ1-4	CASSLPGGNEKLFF	TGTGCCAGCAGCTTACCAGGGGGCAATGAAAAACTGTTTTTT
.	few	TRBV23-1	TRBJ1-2	CASSQGCGPNYGYTF	TGCGCCAGCAGTCAAGGCTGCGGTCCTAACTATGGCTACACCTTC
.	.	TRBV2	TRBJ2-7	CASSRSPYEQYF	TGTGCCAGCTCCCGGTCCCCCTACGAGCAGTACTTC
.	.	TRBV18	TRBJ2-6	CASSPPRDSGANVLTF	TGTGCCAGCTCACCACCTAGGGACTCTGGGGCCAACGTCCTGACTTTC
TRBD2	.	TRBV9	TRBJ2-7	CASSVAAGREGLDEQYF	TGTGCCAGCAGCGTAGCAGCGGGGCGGGAGGGCCTCGACGAGCAGTACTTC
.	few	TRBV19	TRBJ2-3	CASSRPPTDTQYF	TGTGCCAGTAGTAGGCCTCCCACAGATACGCAGTATTTT
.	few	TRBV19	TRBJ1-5	CATRTAGSGRPQHF	TGTGCCACCCGAACCGCAGGGTCCGGCAGGCCCCAGCATTTT
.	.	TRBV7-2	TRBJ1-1	CASSPGSLQPEAFF	TGTGCCAGCAGCCCCGGGTCTCTGCAGCCTGAAGCTTTCTTT
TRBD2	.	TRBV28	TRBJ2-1	CASSPGRRNEQFF	TGTGCCAGCAGCCCCGGGAGGCGGAATGAGCAGTTCTTC
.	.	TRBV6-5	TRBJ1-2	CATVLERTAYGYTF	TGTGCCACCGTACTAGAAAGGACAGCCTATGGCTACACCTTC
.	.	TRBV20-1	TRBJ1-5	CSASRNSNQPQHF	TGCAGTGCTAGTCGGAATAGCAATCAGCCCCAGCATTTT
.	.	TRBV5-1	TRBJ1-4	CASSQSGTGNEKLFF	TGCGCCAGCAGCCAATCCGGGACGGGGAATGAAAAACTGTTTTTT
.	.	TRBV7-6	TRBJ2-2	CASSLAGTFGTGELFF	TGTGCCAGCAGCTTAGCGGGGACCTTTGGCACCGGGGAGCTGTTTTTT
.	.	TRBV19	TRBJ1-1	CATWGTNTEAFF	TGTGCCACCTGGGGCACGAACACTGAAGCTTTCTTT
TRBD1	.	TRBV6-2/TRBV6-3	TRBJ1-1	CASSYSGYRGAEAFF	TGTGCCAGCAGTTACTCGGGCTACAGGGGTGCTGAAGCTTTCTTT
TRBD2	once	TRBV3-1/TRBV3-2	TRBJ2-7	CASSQDSGGGYEQYF	TGTGCCAGCAGCCAAGATAGCGGGGGGGGCTACGAGCAGTACTTC
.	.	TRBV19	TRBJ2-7	CASSISEGDGPYEQYF	TGTGCCAGTAGTATTTCTGAGGGAGACGGCCCCTACGAGCAGTACTTC
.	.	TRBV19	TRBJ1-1	CASSSQGTPLTLAFF	TGTGCCAGTAGTTCTCAGGGGACTCCGCTGACGTTGGCTTTCTTT
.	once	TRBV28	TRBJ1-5	CASTAREHDQPQHF	TGTGCCAGCACGGCCAGGGAGCACGATCAGCCCCAGCATTTT
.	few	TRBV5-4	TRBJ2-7	CASSSTVSYEQYF	TGTGCCAGCAGCTCGACAGTATCCTACGAGCAGTACTTC
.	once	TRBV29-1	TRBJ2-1	CSAGAGGPYNEQFF	TGCAGCGCCGGGGCAGGAGGGCCTTACAATGAGCAGTTCTTC
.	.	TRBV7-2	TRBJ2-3	CASSSGTWGSGTQYF	TGTGCCAGCAGCTCTGGGACTTGGGGGTCCGGTACGCAGTATTTT
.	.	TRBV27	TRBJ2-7	CASSLTGSEQYF	TGTGCCAGCAGTTTAACTGGGTCCGAGCAGTACTTC
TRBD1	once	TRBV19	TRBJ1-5	CASSIRQGHQPQHF	TGTGCCAGTAGTATAAGACAGGGACATCAGCCCCAGCATTTT
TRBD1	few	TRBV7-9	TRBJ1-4	CASSLAYRGKGEKLFF	TGTGCCAGCAGCTTAGCCTACAGGGGCAAGGGAGAAAAACTGTTTTTT
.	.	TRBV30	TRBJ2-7	CAWSVGGGSYEQYF	TGTGCCTGGAGTGTCGGAGGGGGCTCCTACGAGCAGTACTTC
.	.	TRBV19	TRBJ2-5	CASSRSAYQETQYF	TGTGCCAGTAGTAGGTCCGCTTACCAAGAGACCCAGTACTTC
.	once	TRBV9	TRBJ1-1	CASSVGTHTEAFF	TGTGCCAGCAGCGTAGGAACCCACACTGAAGCTTTCTTT
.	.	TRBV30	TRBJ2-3	CAWSPGGGLTDTQYF	TGTGCCTGGAGTCCTGGAGGCGGGTTGACAGATACGCAGTATTTT
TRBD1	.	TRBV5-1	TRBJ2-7	CASSGLTGISYEQYF	TGCGCCAGCAGCGGCTTGACAGGGATTTCCTACGAGCAGTACTTC
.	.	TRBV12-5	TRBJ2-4	CASGISNYKNIQYF	TGTGCTAGTGGTATATCAAACTACAAAAACATTCAGTACTTC
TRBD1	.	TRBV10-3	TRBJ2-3	CAISQGQGFGTDTQYF	TGTGCCATCAGTCAAGGACAGGGTTTCGGCACAGATACGCAGTATTTT